Shown below are 23 T cell receptor beta chains from a single sample sequenced in a study of blood T cells in healthy people across ages. With a J-beta primer mix and a sample-barcoded 5' primer, a second PCR ran about 7 to 12 cycles. TCRdb reprocessed the 5' RACE reads with MiXCR, giving one entry per CDR3 protein. Counted here are 540,000 or so distinct CDR3 sequences, about 25% occurring once; the ten biggest clones make up just over 8.5%. The data were also submitted as part of a second study, on T cells of mothers and their children.

Sequencing was performed on blood. The receptors were sampled from a boy aged 5-17 years in good health.

The rearrangement joins TRBV5-4 to TRBJ2-5; no clear D gene. In germline, CDR1 is SGHNT, CDR2 YYREEE (reference sequence). Trimming cost V 1 base and J 5 bases, with 9 bases left between them. The CDR3 loop spans 13 amino acids. The CDR3 protein is CASSLTLGETQYF. The CDR3 DNA follows: TGTGCCAGCAGCTTGACTCTGGGGGAGACCCAGTACTTC.

J is TRBJ1-2 and V is TRBV2; TRBD1 aligns across 11 bases. The germline gives CDR1 SNHLY, CDR2 FYNNEI. CDR3 length: 15 amino acids. With 2 bases clipped from V and 6 bases from J, the junction kept 5 bases outside the gene matches. DNA of the CDR3: TGTGCCAGCAGTGAATGGGGACAGGGGGTTGATGGCTACACCTTC. It specifies CASSEWGQGVDGYTF.

The CDR3 here is CASTGQVRNEKLFF. DNA for the CDR3: TGTGCCAGCACCGGACAGGTTCGAAATGAAAAACTGTTTTTT. This chain connects TRBV6-2 or TRBV6-3 to TRBJ1-4, with TRBD1 matching 7 bases. Germline V CDR1 and CDR2: MNHEY, SVGEGT. The J segment lost 5 bases and the V segment lost 7 bases, leaving 7 bases of the junction unmatched. This CDR3 is 14 amino acids long.

The chain has TRBV7-2 and TRBJ2-5; 9 nucleotides line up with TRBD2. The J call is in doubt because the DNA end fits TRBJ2-7 better. The CDR3 is 16 residues long. The germline gives CDR1 SGHTA, CDR2 FQGNSA. Here the CDR3 DNA reads TGTGCCAGCAGCTTGACTAGCGGAGCTTATCCCCACGAGCAGTACTTC. Encoded protein: CASSLTSGAYPHEQYF.

The genes are TRBV6-1 and TRBJ1-3; D might be TRBD1 (5 bases). Per the germline V gene, CDR1 is MNHNS and CDR2 is SASEGT. The CDR3 has 13 residues. The V end was cut by 6 bases, the J end by 8 bases, with 14 bases between. CDR3 amino acids: CASRSSEGHTIYF. The CDR3 DNA reads TGTGCCAGCAGATCATCAGAGGGACACACCATATATTTT.

A note on this clonotype: An end of the junction differs from the germline gene, which may be a read error. The chain couples TRBV20-1 to TRBJ2-1; perhaps TRBD2 as D (6 bases). This CDR3 region has 13 residues. CDR1 is DFQATT, CDR2 SNEGSKA, per germline (reference sequence). CDR3 bases: TGCAGTGCTAGTCGACTAGTCGGCGAGACCCTGTACTTC. Translated, it gives CSASRLVGETLYF.

This clonotype has just one count. J is TRBJ1-4 and V is TRBV7-9; 8 nucleotides line up with TRBD1. Unmatched junction bases numbered 7, after V lost 3 bases and J lost 4 bases. Germline V gene lookup returns CDR1 SEHNR and CDR2 FQNEAQ (reference sequence). This CDR3 has 16 amino acids. CDR3 amino acids: CASSFGQGNRNEKLFF. Here the CDR3 DNA reads TGTGCCAGCAGCTTCGGACAGGGAAATCGTAATGAAAAACTGTTTTTT. Supplemented by reference TRBV7-9 and TRBJ1-4, the full variable domain reads DTGVSQNPRHKITKRGQNVTFRCDPISEHNRLYWYRQTLGQGPEFLTYFQNEAQLEKSRLLSDRFSAERPKGSFSTLEIQRTEQGDSAMYLCASSFGQGNRNEKLFFGSGTQLSVL.

This chain links TRBV2 with TRBJ2-7; maybe TRBD1 (6 bases). CDR1 is SNHLY, CDR2 FYNNEI, per germline. CDR3 size: 14 residues. Trimming left V 6 bases short and J 3 bases short, with 15 bases between. CDR3: CASSQTGSHYEQYF. The CDR3 nucleotides are TGTGCCAGCAGCCAGACAGGTAGCCACTACGAGCAGTACTTC.

Concerning this clonotype: One end of the junction varies from germline; a read error may be responsible. The chain links TRBV9 to TRBJ2-1, with D tentatively TRBD2 (5 bases). The CDR3 is 11 residues long. Germline loops: CDR1 SGDLS, CDR2 YYNGEE. CDR3 DNA sequence: TGTGCCAGCAGCGTAGAATGGGAGCAGCTCTTC. This sequence encodes CASSVEWEQLF.

V is TRBV7-8 and J is TRBJ2-3; 7 bases match TRBD2. CDR1 is SGHVS and CDR2 is FQNEAQ in the germline V gene. V shed 4 bases and J 6 bases; nucleotides not matched to a gene: 19. The CDR3 sequence is 18 residues long. CDR3 DNA sequence: TGTGCCAGCAGCTCTGTTGCGAGCGGGGACCCCCACCGGGATACGCAGTATTTT. It is translated as CASSSVASGDPHRDTQYF.

The V and J genes are TRBV6-5 and TRBJ2-3; D might be TRBD2 (5 bases). This CDR3 has 14 residues. Trimming stripped 6 bases from V and 1 base from J, with 11 bases between. Germline assignment: CDR1 MNHEY and CDR2 SVGAGI. CDR3 protein: CASSLTRRTDTQYF. CDR3 in DNA: TGTGCCAGCAGCCTTACTAGACGCACAGATACGCAGTATTTT.

This clonotype was counted only a few times. One end of the junction does not line up with germline, which may come from a read error. This chain links TRBV7-9 with TRBJ1-4, with a possible D match to TRBD1 (5 bases). The length of the CDR3 is 15 residues. CDR1 SEHNR and CDR2 FQNEAQ come from the germline V gene (reference sequence). The CDR3 loop reads CASSLANSRDEKLFF. CDR3 sequence (DNA): TGTGCCAGCAGCCTAGCGAACTCTCGGGACGAAAAACTGTTTTTT.

This clonotype appeared many times. The chain has TRBV5-5 and TRBJ2-5; D not certain. This CDR3 comprises 12 residues. Per the germline V gene, CDR1 is SGHKS and CDR2 is YYEKEE (reference sequence). The V end was cut by 1 base, the J end by 4 bases, with 5 bases between. In nucleotides, the CDR3 is TGTGCCAGCAGCTTGACACGAGAGACCCAGTACTTC. Amino acid sequence: CASSLTRETQYF.

The chain recombines TRBV6-1 with TRBJ2-7; 9 bases map to TRBD2. The CDR3 totals 14 residues. The trim removed 7 bases at V and 2 bases at J, leaving 6 bases unmatched. Germline CDR1 reads MNHNS; CDR2 reads SASEGT. CDR3 protein: CASKTGGGAYEQYF. CDR3 sequence (DNA): TGTGCCAGCAAAACGGGCGGGGGGGCCTACGAGCAGTACTTC.

This sequence joins TRBV7-6 and TRBJ2-7, with D possibly being TRBD1 or TRBD2 (7 bases each). Germline V CDR1 and CDR2: SGHVS, FNYEAQ. The CDR3 has 14 amino acids. The germline V and J ends were trimmed by 5 bases and 4 bases, with 15 bases remaining between them. The CDR3 protein is CASSTGQGGYEQYF. CDR3 coding DNA: TGTGCCAGCAGCACCGGGCAGGGGGGGTACGAGCAGTACTTC.

The chain combines TRBV12-3 or TRBV12-4 with TRBJ2-3, with no clear D. V lost 7 bases and J lost 4, with 9 bases in between. The CDR3 length is 12 residues. The chain's CDR3 is CASIPGADTQYF. The CDR3 nucleotides read TGTGCCAGCATCCCTGGGGCAGATACGCAGTATTTT.

This clonotype was counted a few times. The J gene is TRBJ1-1, the V gene TRBV7-2; TRBD1 matches 8 bases. The CDR3 is made up of 14 amino acids. CDR1 is SGHTA, CDR2 FQGNSA, per germline. J gave up 6 bases and V 5 bases, and 8 bases lay outside the gene matches. CDR3 sequence reads: CASSTRQGWPEAFF. In DNA, the CDR3 is TGTGCCAGCAGCACCCGACAGGGGTGGCCTGAAGCTTTCTTT.

V usage is TRBV6-1 and J usage is TRBJ2-5, with D perhaps matching TRBD1 or TRBD2 (5 bases each). The J call is doubtful: the DNA matches TRBJ2-7 better. Germline V CDR1 and CDR2: MNHNS, SASEGT. The CDR3 is made up of 16 amino acids. The chain's CDR3 is CASSLTRERGGYEQYF. CDR3 coding DNA: TGTGCCAGCAGTCTCACCAGGGAGCGTGGAGGCTACGAGCAGTACTTC.

The gene calls are TRBV18 and TRBJ2-1; the match to TRBD2 covers 15 bases. CDR1 and CDR2 from the germline V gene are KGHSH and LQKENI. CDR3 length equals 17 residues. V shed 6 bases, J shed 4 bases, and the junction held 7 bases outside the gene matches. CDR3 region: CASSRSGTSGGYNEQFF. DNA for the CDR3: TGTGCCAGCTCTCGATCCGGGACTAGCGGGGGGTACAATGAGCAGTTCTTC.

This clonotype was observed a few times. The rearrangement links TRBV6-5 to TRBJ2-1; 9 bases are a match to TRBD2. The J segment lost 5 bases and the V segment lost 5 bases, leaving 10 bases of the junction unmatched. Per the germline V gene, CDR1 is MNHEY and CDR2 is SVGAGI. This CDR3 is built from 16 residues. CDR3 sequence: CASSPKSGTSNNEQFF. The CDR3 coding sequence is TGTGCCAGCAGTCCTAAATCCGGGACTAGCAACAATGAGCAGTTCTTC.

This clonotype was seen more than once but under ten times. The rearrangement uses TRBV28 and TRBJ1-2; D is perhaps TRBD1 (5 bases). CDR3 length: 13 amino acids. Per the germline V gene, CDR1 is MDHEN and CDR2 is SYDVKM. V dropped 2 bases and J dropped 6 bases, with 10 bases sitting between them. The CDR3 protein is CASSLNGGNGYTF. CDR3 in DNA: TGTGCCAGCAGTTTAAATGGGGGTAATGGCTACACCTTC.

This clonotype has more than one count but fewer than ten. V and J are TRBV28 and TRBJ2-3, with D perhaps being TRBD1 or TRBD2 (6 bases each). There are 12 residues in the CDR3. V dropped 6 bases and J dropped 6 bases, with 10 bases sitting between them. CDR1 is MDHEN and CDR2 is SYDVKM in the germline V gene. The CDR3 DNA follows: TGTGCCAGCAGAACAGGGACTGATACGCAGTATTTT. Encoded protein: CASRTGTDTQYF.

This clonotype was detected a few times. The rearrangement links TRBV30 to TRBJ1-1; maybe TRBD1 (6 bases). CDR3 length: 15 amino acids. Trimming removed 0 bases from V and 8 bases from J, with 19 bases in between. The germline V gene has CDR1 GTSNPN and CDR2 SVGIG (reference sequence). In nucleotides, the CDR3 is TGTGCCTGGAGTGTAGTAGGGGGGCTTAGGACCGAAGCTTTCTTT. Protein product: CAWSVVGGLRTEAFF.